The T cell receptor (beta chain) under discussion was sequenced for a study of glioma-infiltrating T cells. Study summary: Low-grade gliomas were grade II; glioblastomas were grade IV at initial diagnosis.

This CDR3 region has 15 residues. Germline CDR1 LNHNV, CDR2 YYDKDF (reference sequence). The count of this clonotype is one. Its specificity is unknown. Just one base apart from a much larger clone, this may be a read error. Whole-study results and caveats: Patients with low tissue-blood divergence carried a signature set of shared blood CDR3 motifs. Tissue and blood shared very few CDR3 sequences.

Using RNA template, CDR3s of TCR alpha and beta were amplified with iRepertoire arm-PCR. TCRdb processed the multiplex PCR reads anew with MiXCR; each CDR3 protein has one entry. Here the sample spans fewer than 500,000 distinct CDR3 sequences, more than 35% being singletons. The TCR comes from a human donor with low-grade glioma or glioblastoma, undergoing nonglioma brain surgery, or in good health (not recorded which). V and J are TRBV15 and TRBJ2-3; 8 nucleotides line up with TRBD1. The sample consisted of glioma tissue, nonneoplastic brain tissue, or PBMCs (not recorded which). The CDR3 nucleotides read TGTGCCACCAGCAAGTCAGCGGCCGGGACAGGTACGCAGTATTTT. Residues: CATSKSAAGTGTQYF.